A single sample is the source of the 6 T cell receptor beta chains below, sequenced in a study of beta chain features in type 1 diabetes. The whole isolated RNA underwent reverse transcription, so sequencing captured expressed TCRB transcripts. Only in-frame clones appear in the TCRdb table, and some are missing; sequencing was by immunoSEQ multiplex PCR. The table records approximately 340,000 clones, less than 15% of them present only once. The sequenced material came from naive CD4+ T cells from blood. These receptors were collected from a woman aged 18-29 years in good health.

The gene calls are TRBV4-2 and TRBJ1-1, with TRBD1 as a possible D gene (5 bases). Germline CDR1 reads LGHNA; CDR2 reads YNFKEQ. Trimming removed 3 bases from V and 2 bases from J, with 19 bases in between. The CDR3 covers 17 residues. The CDR3 reads CASSHRKGSQGNTEAFF. In nucleotides, the CDR3 is TGTGCCAGCAGCCATCGCAAGGGCTCTCAGGGTAACACTGAAGCTTTCTTT.

In this sample, this clone turned up a few times. The V gene is TRBV2, the J gene TRBJ2-1, with 12 bases identical to TRBD2. Germline assignment: CDR1 SNHLY and CDR2 FYNNEI. The ends lost 4 bases at V and 8 bases at J; junction bases unmatched: 9. This CDR3 spans 16 amino acids. CDR3 in amino acids: CASSGRTSGNRHEQFF. The CDR3 DNA sequence: TGTGCCAGCAGTGGACGGACTAGCGGGAATCGGCATGAGCAGTTCTTC.

In this sample, this clone turned up a few times. The CDR3 nucleotides are TGTGCCAGCAGCTCGACTAGCGGGAGAGACGAGCAGTACTTC. This encodes CASSSTSGRDEQYF. The V gene is TRBV7-2, the J gene TRBJ2-7; 12 bases align to TRBD2. The CDR3 consists of 14 residues. The germline CDR1 and CDR2 sequences are SGHTA and FQGNSA. After removal of 4 bases from V and 5 bases from J, the junction contained 3 bases not matched to a gene.

This clone appeared a few times. This rearrangement joins TRBV7-6 to TRBJ2-2, with TRBD1 matching 11 bases. Germline CDR1 reads SGHVS; CDR2 reads FNYEAQ. V shed 0 bases, J shed 3 bases, and the junction held 3 bases outside the gene matches. This CDR3 spans 17 amino acids. The CDR3 loop reads CASSLAGQGADTGELFF. The CDR3 DNA follows: TGTGCCAGCAGCTTAGCCGGACAGGGGGCCGACACCGGGGAGCTGTTTTTT. The variable domain in full, completed from reference TRBV7-6 and TRBJ2-2, reads GAGVSQSPRYKVTKRGQDVALRCDPISGHVSLYWYRQALGQGPEFLTYFNYEAQQDKSGLPNDRFSAERPEGSISTLTIQRTEQRDSAMYRCASSLAGQGADTGELFFGEGSRLTVL.

As for this clone: At one end the junction does not follow the germline gene, possibly because of a read error. This chain connects TRBV28 to TRBJ2-5; D unclear. Germline-derived CDR1 and CDR2 are MDHEN and SYDVKM. The CDR3 length is 12 residues. Here the CDR3 reads CASSLPGRTPYF. The CDR3 DNA is TGTGCCAGCAGTTTACCGGGTCGAACCCCGTACTTC.

This clone was found a few times. The V call is TRBV20-1, the J call TRBJ2-7; unclear D gene. CDR3 size: 11 residues. The germline gives CDR1 DFQATT, CDR2 SNEGSKA (reference sequence). With 1 base removed from V and 5 bases from J, the gap between germline ends came to 6 bases. The DNA of the CDR3 is TGCAGTGCTAGAGGACTCGACGAGCAGTACTTC. Protein product: CSARGLDEQYF.